These 22 T cell receptor beta chains share one sample of origin, sequenced in a study of tumor-infiltrating lymphocytes in primary liver carcinoma. RNA was extracted from whole blood without cell sorting, alongside germline DNA. Constant-region priming of approximately 500 ng total RNA yielded TCR beta cDNA. ARM-PCR, slightly modified, supplied the TCR beta libraries through three nested multiplex PCR rounds. Running about 11 cycles apiece, the first two PCR rounds relied on TRBV1-TRBV30 forward primers together with a C-beta reverse primer. In TCRdb, the multiplex PCR reads were re-called with MiXCR into one record per CDR3 protein. The table records more than 150,000 distinct CDR3 sequences, 60% of them present only once. The specimen was peripheral blood. These receptors came from a middle-aged man with primary liver carcinoma and hepatitis B virus infection.

With respect to this clonotype: Sequence at one end of the junction differs from germline and may be a read error. This chain uses TRBV11-1 with TRBJ2-1; 11 bases are shared with TRBD2. Germline V gene lookup returns CDR1 SGHAT and CDR2 FQDESV (reference sequence). The CDR3 consists of 15 residues. This CDR3 reads CANSFGTSGYNEQIF. CDR3 sequence (DNA): TGTGCTAACAGCTTCGGGACTAGCGGCTACAATGAGCAGATCTTC. The full variable domain, its missing parts supplied by reference TRBV11-1 and TRBJ2-1, is EAEVAQSPRYKITEKSQAVAFWCDPISGHATLYWYRQILGQGPELLVQFQDESVVDDSQLPKDRFSAERLKGVDSTLKIQPAELGDSAMYLCANSFGTSGYNEQIFGPGTRLTVL.

The chain joins TRBV29-1 to TRBJ2-1, with TRBD2 as a possible D gene (6 bases). Germline values: CDR1 SQVTM, CDR2 ANQGSEA. The CDR3 runs to 15 residues. Trimming removed 0 bases from V and 4 bases from J, with 13 bases in between. The CDR3 region is CSVEDFGTPYNEQFF. CDR3 nucleotide sequence: TGCAGCGTTGAAGATTTCGGGACTCCGTACAATGAGCAGTTCTTC.

About this clonotype itself: A junction end diverges from the germline sequence, so it may reflect a read error. The chain has TRBV7-9 and TRBJ2-7, with 7 bases aligning to TRBD1. Germline assignment: CDR1 SEHNR and CDR2 FQNEAQ (reference sequence). The CDR3 contains 15 residues. The CDR3 bases are TGTGCCAGCAGCTTTTTACAGGGGACGAGAAACGAGCAGTGCTTC. It translates to CASSFLQGTRNEQCF.

This clonotype was picked up a small number of times. This rearrangement joins TRBV6-6 to TRBJ2-7, with 8 bases lining up with TRBD2. CDR1 and CDR2 from the germline V gene are MNHNY and SVGAGI (reference sequence). With V trimmed by 6 bases and J by 0 bases, 7 bases remained unmatched. The CDR3 covers 15 residues. CDR3: CASSDTSGGSYEQYF. The CDR3 bases are TGTGCCAGCAGCGATACTAGCGGAGGCTCCTACGAGCAGTACTTC.

This clonotype was counted only a few times. V is TRBV28 and J is TRBJ1-4; D remains unclear. Trimming left V 5 bases short and J 8 bases short, with 9 bases between. The CDR3 is 12 amino acids. Germline CDR1 MDHEN, CDR2 SYDVKM. The CDR3 loop is CASSGRHEKLFF. The CDR3 DNA sequence: TGTGCCAGCAGTGGACGACACGAAAAACTGTTTTTT.

This clonotype was observed at least ten times. The gene calls are TRBV6-5 and TRBJ2-3; D is perhaps TRBD2 (6 bases). This CDR3 is built from 16 residues. V was cut by 1 base and J by 7 bases, with 18 bases left in between. Germline CDR1 reads MNHEY; CDR2 reads SVGAGI. CDR3 sequence: CASSYLGRGTSYTQYF. As DNA, the CDR3 is TGTGCCAGCAGTTACTTAGGCCGGGGGACCTCATATACGCAGTATTTT.

With regard to this clonotype: This may stem from a read error, because a much larger clone lies one nucleotide away. This chain connects TRBV11-2 to TRBJ2-1, with D tentatively TRBD1 or TRBD2 (5 bases each). CDR1 and CDR2 (germline): SGHAT, FQNNGV. The CDR3 runs to 15 residues. The CDR3 bases are TGTGACAGCAGCTTTGGGGCGGGCCCTTACAATGAGCAGTTCTTC. Translating gives CDSSFGAGPYNEQFF.

On this clonotype: This sequence may be a read error, since a much larger clone differs from it by one base. This chain joins TRBV29-1 and TRBJ2-3; possibly TRBD1 for D (6 bases). Looked up from germline, CDR1 is SQVTM and CDR2 is ANQGSEA. CDR3 size: 11 residues. The CDR3 coding sequence is TGCAGCGTGAGGGGGTTAGATACGCGGTATTTT. Encoded protein: CSVRGLDTRYF.

As for this clonotype: The junction departs from the called germline gene at one end, perhaps through a read error. V gene TRBV28 combines with J gene TRBJ2-7; TRBD2 matches at 13 bases. Germline CDR1 is MDHEN and CDR2 is SYDVKM. This CDR3 comprises 15 residues. The CDR3, as DNA: TGTGCCAACAGTTCAGGACTAGCGGGGGTCTACGAGCAGTACTTC. It specifies CANSSGLAGVYEQYF.

The rearrangement uses TRBV5-5 and TRBJ2-7, with 10 bases that match TRBD1. The length of the CDR3 is 15 residues. V was pared by 4 bases and J by 4 bases, with 8 bases of the junction left unmatched. CDR1 is SGHKS and CDR2 is YYEKEE in the germline V gene (reference sequence). The CDR3 is CASSLRDRGGYEQYF. DNA of the CDR3: TGTGCCAGCAGCCTCCGGGACAGGGGTGGGTACGAGCAGTACTTC.

The chain recombines TRBV5-6 with TRBJ2-5, with TRBD2 matching over 8 bases. The CDR3 is 13 amino acids. Germline V lookup: CDR1 SGHDT, CDR2 YYEEEE. Unmatched junction bases numbered 2, after V lost 2 bases and J lost 5 bases. CDR3 residues: CASSFGRGETQYF. DNA for the CDR3: TGTGCCAGCAGCTTCGGGAGGGGGGAGACCCAGTACTTC.

About this clonotype itself: A junction boundary mismatches the germline segment, possibly from a read error. This chain connects TRBV4-1 to TRBJ2-7, with D maybe TRBD2 (5 bases). This CDR3 comprises 13 residues. Per the germline V gene, CDR1 is MGHRA and CDR2 is YSYEKL. The CDR3 here is CPSSQDPGNEQYF. The CDR3 DNA follows: TGCCCCAGCAGCCAAGATCCGGGGAACGAGCAGTACTTC.

The genes are TRBV6-2 or TRBV6-3 and TRBJ2-7; a possible D gene is TRBD2 (6 bases). The length of the CDR3 is 15 residues. The germline V gene encodes CDR1 MNHEY and CDR2 SVGEGT. V was trimmed by 6 bases and J by 5 bases, leaving 20 bases between them. The CDR3 DNA is TGTGCCAGCAGCCATTCGCGGGATGGAAGGGACGAGCAGTACTTC. This encodes CASSHSRDGRDEQYF.

V usage is TRBV30 and J usage is TRBJ2-1, with a possible D match to TRBD1 (6 bases). CDR1 and CDR2 from the germline V gene are GTSNPN and SVGIG (reference sequence). This CDR3 spans 15 amino acids. V was shortened by 0 bases and J by 4 bases, with 13 bases between the two germline ends. The CDR3 reads CAWSVGAVMYNEQFF. As DNA, the CDR3 is TGTGCCTGGAGTGTGGGGGCGGTAATGTACAATGAGCAGTTCTTC. Based on the CDR3 plus reference TRBV30 and TRBJ2-1, the full variable domain is SQTIHQWPATLVQPVGSPLSLECTVEGTSNPNLYWYRQAAGRGLQLLFYSVGIGQISSEVPQNLSASRPQDRQFILSSKKLLLSDSGFYLCAWSVGAVMYNEQFFGPGTRLTVL.

For this clonotype: With a much larger clone just one base away, this may be a read error. The CDR3 region is CASSHRFPQEAQYF. Written as DNA, the CDR3 is TGTGCCAGCAGTCACAGGTTCCCGCAAGAGGCCCAGTACTTC. The V and J genes are TRBV11-2 and TRBJ2-5, with a possible D match to TRBD1 (5 bases). The germline gives CDR1 SGHAT, CDR2 FQNNGV. This CDR3 has 14 amino acids.

This clonotype came up a few times. This chain connects TRBV14 to TRBJ2-5; D is ambiguous. Germline CDR1 SGHDN, CDR2 FVKESK. The CDR3 totals 12 residues. V lost 4 bases and J lost 4, with 7 bases in between. As DNA, the CDR3 is TGTGCCAGCAGCCTACTTCCAGAGACCCAGTACTTC. Its protein is CASSLLPETQYF.

The V gene is TRBV28, the J gene TRBJ1-2, with D tentatively TRBD1 (6 bases). Germline V lookup: CDR1 MDHEN, CDR2 SYDVKM. The V and J ends lost 2 bases and 5 bases respectively, with 12 bases between them. This CDR3 has 14 amino acids. In DNA, the CDR3 is TGTGCCAGCAGTTTAAATGGGGGCGCGTATGGCTACACCTTC. Translating it yields CASSLNGGAYGYTF.

The sample holds one count of this clonotype. V usage is TRBV7-9 and J usage is TRBJ2-1, with TRBD2 as a possible D gene (6 bases). The germline gives CDR1 SEHNR, CDR2 FQNEAQ (reference sequence). With 1 base removed from V and 2 bases from J, the gap between germline ends came to 15 bases. This CDR3 region has 17 residues. The CDR3, as DNA: TGTGCCAGCAGCTTAGGGGGACGGGGGAAACCCTACAATGAGCAGTTCTTC. This encodes CASSLGGRGKPYNEQFF.

As to this clonotype: One end of the junction is discordant with germline, which a read error may explain. The J gene is TRBJ2-2, the V gene TRBV4-1; D is possibly TRBD2 (6 bases). CDR1 and CDR2 (germline): MGHRA, YSYEKL. CDR3 size: 16 residues. CDR3 region: CASSHLGLTNTGELFF. The CDR3 DNA follows: TGCGCCAGCAGCCACCTCGGACTAACGAACACCGGTGAGCTGTTTTTT.

Regarding this clonotype: An end of the junction does not agree with germline; a read error may underlie this. Here the CDR3 reads CDIKSSDQETQYF. The CDR3 DNA reads as TGTGACATCAAGTCTAGCGACCAAGAGACCCAGTACTTC. The rearrangement uses TRBV10-3 and TRBJ2-5; TRBD2 might be the D (6 bases). The CDR3 totals 13 residues. Germline lookup yields CDR1 ENHRY and CDR2 SYGVKD.

This clonotype occurred a few times. The gene calls are TRBV6-5 and TRBJ1-2, with TRBD1 matching over 8 bases. V lost 6 bases, J lost 3 bases, and 3 bases stayed unmatched. Germline loops: CDR1 MNHEY, CDR2 SVGAGI. This CDR3 is built from 13 residues. The DNA for the CDR3 is TGTGCCAGCAGCAGGGGGCCGGACTATGGCTACACCTTC. Translated, it gives CASSRGPDYGYTF.

Turning to this clonotype: A read error may produce the germline difference seen at one junction end. The rearrangement links TRBV5-8 to TRBJ1-5, with D possibly TRBD1 on 5 matching bases. Germline lookup yields CDR1 SGHTS and CDR2 YDEGEE. CDR3 size: 14 residues. DNA of the CDR3: TGTGTCAGCAGCAACGGACAAAACAATCAGCCCCAGCATTTT. It yields the protein CVSSNGQNNQPQHF.